This TCR beta chain was sequenced during a study of vaccination and CD4 T cells after COVID-19 (dated 2022 in TCRdb). For the study in its entirety: Convalescent patients had a positive SARS-CoV-2 result on nasal swab PCR, and of these patients, fewer than ten had mild disease and one had severe disease. The convalescent cohort comprised six males and four females, including two Hispanic individuals, seven Caucasians, two Asians and one multiracial person. Two doses of either the Pfizer-BioNTech BNT162b2 vaccine (n=8) or the Moderna mRNA-1273 vaccine (n=2) were administered to participants. Post-COVID blood samples from convalescent patients were collected a median of 101 days after diagnosis, with a range of roughly 30 to 170 days. Post-vaccine blood samples were obtained a median of approximately 70 days after the second vaccine dose, with a range of roughly 12 to 250 days. Overlapping spike peptide pools from SARS-CoV-2 and from the common cold coronaviruses HCoV-NL63, HCoV-OC43 and HCoV-229E were used as culture stimuli. Control cultures received a CEFX viral epitope pool as the positive control, an HIV-1 Nef peptide pool as the negative control, or no peptide. In roughly 11 COVID-19 convalescent patients and a handful of infection-naive healthy vaccine recipients, the spike-specific CD4+ TCR repertoire before mRNA vaccination was compared with the repertoire after mRNA vaccination.

The library was produced with PCR. DNA from cultured CD4+ T cells underwent TCR sequencing with the Oncomine TCR Beta short-read assay at the Johns Hopkins FTIC core. The QIAamp micro DNA kit was used to extract genomic DNA from the cultured CD4+ T cells. Oncomine TCR Beta libraries from cultured CD4+ T cells were pooled with unique dual indexes and sequenced on an Illumina iSeq 100. As for the original processing: Non-productive sequences were removed, and CDR3s that did not start with C, did not end with F or W, or were shorter than 7 amino acids were discarded. The MANAFEST web application was used to identify antigen-specific clonotypes by comparing peptide-stimulated wells against reference wells and other culture wells. For a clone to be called positive, the clone needed an FDR below 0.05, an odds ratio above 5, and a productive frequency above 0.1% in at least two of three replicate wells. Clonotypes that were significantly expanded in both SARS-CoV-2 spike wells and at least one common cold coronavirus spike condition were defined as cross-reactive. Using R version 3.6.1, CDR3 homology was evaluated through Levenshtein distances (stringdist) along with unrooted phylogenetic trees (ape). In-frame beta chains were kept once TCRdb had trimmed the public reads at Q25 with fastp and called clones with MiXCR. Records with the same CDR3 protein are collapsed into one entry carrying the most frequent genes and DNA. The V and J calls were determined by TCRdb, not by the authors. The sample table records some 19,000 distinct CDR3 sequences; around half of these occur just once. Of the sample, approximately 6% falls within the top ten clones.

The treatment or condition label of this sample denotes: roughly 11-day PBMC culture with coronavirus spike peptide pools or control peptides (ViraFEST assay). To expand antigen-specific T cells with peptide pools and then pick out the expanded clonotypes through TCR sequencing, the study relied on the ViraFEST assay. The convalescent patients' positive SARS-CoV-2 PCR tests fell between March and December 2020, which was before the Alpha, Beta and Delta variants emerged in the United States. Each well held under 2.5 million PBMCs cultured in IMDM containing roughly 5.4% human AB serum and 10 IU/ml IL-2, with 8.5 to 10 ug/ml peptide pools added. On days 3 and 7, half of the culture medium was replaced with fresh IL-2-containing medium. After 10 to 11 days of culture, CD4+ T cells were isolated by negative selection with the EasySep CD4+ T cell isolation kit. Ficoll-Paque Plus gradient centrifugation was used to isolate PBMCs from whole blood, and the isolated PBMCs were then either used fresh or cryopreserved at -140C. Triplicate wells were generally used for each culture condition.

According to the germline V gene, CDR1 reads MDHEN and CDR2 reads SYDVKM. The CDR3 measures 12 amino acids from cysteine to phenylalanine. The read is trimmed to its CDR3 DNA, 36 bases read in frame from base 1. The V end loses 9 bases and the J end loses 6 bases, and a stretch of 12 bases separates them. Summary of the overall study and its limitations: Of the vaccine-specific clones found in convalescent patients, nearly all (304 of 307) were mono-reactive for SARS-CoV-2 spike instead of being cross-reactive with common cold coronaviruses. The number of convalescent patients in the study was relatively small, and the study did not examine early timepoints following natural infection. An increase in the median number of SARS-CoV-2-reactive clonotypes from approximately 20 after infection to 38 after vaccination was observed, but the change was not found to be significant. In convalescent patients, a median approximately 89% of post-vaccine SARS-CoV-2-reactive clones were detected only after vaccination, suggesting vaccine-specific priming.

Note on this clonotype: Its antigen specificity is not known. No per-base quality is available; no much larger clone lies one base away.

The receptor chain draws on TRBV28 and TRBJ1-5, with TRBD1 as a weak D call on 6 bases. The clonotype comes from a human donor who had recovered from COVID-19. The sample taken for sequencing was CD4+ T cells from blood, cultured in vitro. The CDR3 region: CASEGGPQPQHF. The nucleotides read TGTGCCAGTGAGGGGGGGCCTCAGCCCCAGCATTTT.